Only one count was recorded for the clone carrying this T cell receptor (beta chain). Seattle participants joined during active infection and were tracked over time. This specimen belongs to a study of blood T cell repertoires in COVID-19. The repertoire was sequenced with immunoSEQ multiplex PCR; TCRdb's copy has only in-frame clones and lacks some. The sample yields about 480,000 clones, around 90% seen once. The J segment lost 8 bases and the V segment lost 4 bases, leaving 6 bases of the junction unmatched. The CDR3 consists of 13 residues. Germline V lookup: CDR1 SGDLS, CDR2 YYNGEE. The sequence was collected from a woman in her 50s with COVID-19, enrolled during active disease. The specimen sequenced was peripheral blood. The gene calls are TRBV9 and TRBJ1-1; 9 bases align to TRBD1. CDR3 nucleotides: TGTGCCAGCAGCACCGGAGGGACAGGGGAAGCTTTCTTT. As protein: CASSTGGTGEAFF.